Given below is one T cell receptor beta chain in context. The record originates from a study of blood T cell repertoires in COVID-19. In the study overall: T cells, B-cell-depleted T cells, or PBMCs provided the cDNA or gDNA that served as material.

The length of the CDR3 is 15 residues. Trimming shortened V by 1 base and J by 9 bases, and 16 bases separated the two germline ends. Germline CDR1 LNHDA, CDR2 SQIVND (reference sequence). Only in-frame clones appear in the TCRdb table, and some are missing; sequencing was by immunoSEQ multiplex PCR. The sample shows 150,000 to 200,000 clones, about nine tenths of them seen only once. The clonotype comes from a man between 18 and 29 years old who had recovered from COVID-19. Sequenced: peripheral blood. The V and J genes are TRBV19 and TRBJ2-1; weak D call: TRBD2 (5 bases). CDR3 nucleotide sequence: TGTGCCAGTAGTATAGTTGGGAGCCAGTTCGGTGAGCAGTTCTTC. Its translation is CASSIVGSQFGEQFF.